Below, one T cell receptor beta chain is given with its context. Antigen specificity is unknown. This sample was taken from a study of OX40 agonist ivuxolimab in advanced cancers. General study findings and limits: More expanded clones were seen, on average, in CD8+ T cells than in CD4+.

V gave up 4 bases and J gave up 4 bases; unmatched junction bases: 13. Per the germline V gene, CDR1 is SGHAT and CDR2 is FQNNGV. The CDR3 has 19 amino acids. Method: immunoSEQ multiplex PCR; TCRdb's copy keeps in-frame clones and lacks some. The table includes about 26,000 clones, roughly 70% detected once. The receptor comes from an adult with an advanced solid tumor such as melanoma, head and neck, liver or kidney cancer. The J gene is TRBJ2-5, the V gene TRBV11-2; 15 bases are shared with TRBD2. The material was CD4+ or CD8+ T cells sorted from blood, obtained in a trial of the OX40 agonist ivuxolimab. CDR3 nucleotides: TGTGCCAGCAGCTATGGACTAGCGGGGGGGCCAGGGGTCATAGAGACCCAGTACTTC. The encoded protein is CASSYGLAGGPGVIETQYF.